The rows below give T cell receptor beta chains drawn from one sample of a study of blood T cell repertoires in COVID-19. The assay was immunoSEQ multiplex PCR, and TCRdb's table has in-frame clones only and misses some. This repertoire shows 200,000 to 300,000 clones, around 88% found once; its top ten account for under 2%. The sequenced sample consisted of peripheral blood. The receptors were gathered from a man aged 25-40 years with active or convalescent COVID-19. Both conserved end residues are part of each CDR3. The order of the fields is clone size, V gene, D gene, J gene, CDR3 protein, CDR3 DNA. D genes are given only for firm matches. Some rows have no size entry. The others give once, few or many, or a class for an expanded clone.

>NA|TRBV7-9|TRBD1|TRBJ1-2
CASSYGTGEYGYTF
TGTGCCAGCAGCTACGGGACAGGGGAATATGGCTACACCTTC
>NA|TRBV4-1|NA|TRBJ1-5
CASSQDTGLSRTQHF
TGCGCCAGCAGCCAAGACACTGGGCTAAGTCGGACCCAGCATTTT
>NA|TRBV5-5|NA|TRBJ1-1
CASSFVGGTDTEAFF
TGTGCCAGCAGCTTCGTCGGCGGGACGGACACTGAAGCTTTCTTT
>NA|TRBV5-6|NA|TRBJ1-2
CASSLWGASYGYTF
TGTGCCAGCAGCTTGTGGGGAGCATCATATGGCTACACCTTC
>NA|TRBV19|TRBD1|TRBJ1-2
CASSIDRGMGGYTF
TGTGCCAGTAGTATCGACAGGGGGATGGGTGGCTACACCTTC
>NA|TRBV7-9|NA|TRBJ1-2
CASSSPKAGGGYTF
TGTGCCAGCAGCTCCCCCAAAGCGGGGGGTGGCTACACCTTC
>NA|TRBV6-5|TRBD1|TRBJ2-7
CASRTGGRYEQYF
TGTGCCAGCAGGACAGGGGGCAGGTACGAGCAGTACTTC
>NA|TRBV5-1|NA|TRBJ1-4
CASSLWTANEKLFF
TGCGCCAGCAGCTTGTGGACAGCTAATGAAAAACTGTTTTTT
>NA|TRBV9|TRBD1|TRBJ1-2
CASSVDVFVGQGADGYTF
TGTGCCAGCAGCGTAGATGTCTTTGTTGGACAGGGGGCGGATGGCTACACCTTC
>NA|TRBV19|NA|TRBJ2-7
CASSIRRDGAYEQYF
TGTGCCAGTAGTATACGGCGGGACGGAGCCTACGAGCAGTACTTC
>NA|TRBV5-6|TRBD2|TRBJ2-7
CASSVSGDHEQYF
TGTGCCAGCAGCGTGAGCGGGGACCACGAGCAGTACTTC
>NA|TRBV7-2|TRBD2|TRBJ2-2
CASSLEAGRGELFF
TGTGCCAGCAGCTTAGAAGCGGGGCGTGGGGAGCTGTTTTTT
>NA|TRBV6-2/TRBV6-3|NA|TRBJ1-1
CASSPPPSDEAFF
TGTGCCAGCAGTCCCCCACCCAGCGATGAAGCTTTCTTT
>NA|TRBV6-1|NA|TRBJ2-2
CASSETLGSNTGELFF
TGTGCCAGCAGTGAAACTCTAGGTTCGAACACCGGGGAGCTGTTTTTT
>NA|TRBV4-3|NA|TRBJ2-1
CASSQDYSPNRIFSYNEQFF
TGCGCCAGCAGCCAAGATTACAGTCCCAACCGGATTTTCTCCTACAATGAGCAGTTCTTC
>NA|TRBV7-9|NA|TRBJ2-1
CASSFESSYNEQFF
TGTGCCAGCAGCTTTGAGAGCTCCTACAATGAGCAGTTCTTC
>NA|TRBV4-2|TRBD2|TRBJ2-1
CASSQGSLAGGSGEQFF
TGTGCCAGCAGCCAAGGGTCCCTAGCGGGGGGGAGCGGTGAGCAGTTCTTC
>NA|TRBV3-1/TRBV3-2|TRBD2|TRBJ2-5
CASSRSPSGGQETQYF
TGTGCCAGCAGCCGTTCCCCTAGCGGGGGTCAAGAGACCCAGTACTTC
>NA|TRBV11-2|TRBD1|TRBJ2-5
CASSSGQAPQETQYF
TGTGCCAGCAGCTCGGGACAGGCCCCCCAAGAGACCCAGTACTTC
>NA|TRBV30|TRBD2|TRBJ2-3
CAWCGGAGEDTQYF
TGTGCCTGGTGCGGGGGGGCCGGTGAAGATACGCAGTATTTT
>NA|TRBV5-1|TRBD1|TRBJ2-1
CASSGTGGRIEQFF
TGCGCCAGCAGCGGGACAGGGGGAAGAATTGAGCAGTTCTTC
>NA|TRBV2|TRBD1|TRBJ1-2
CASSKGQVGLYGYTF
TGTGCCAGCAGTAAAGGACAGGTGGGCCTATATGGCTACACCTTC
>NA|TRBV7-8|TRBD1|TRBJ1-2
CASSRRQGGDYGYTF
TGTGCCAGCAGCCGGCGACAGGGAGGAGACTATGGCTACACCTTC
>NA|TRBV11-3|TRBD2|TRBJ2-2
CASSQWGGTGELFF
TGTGCCAGCAGTCAATGGGGGGGCACCGGGGAGCTGTTTTTT
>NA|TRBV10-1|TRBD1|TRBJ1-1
CASSGQGARSEAFF
TGCGCCAGCAGTGGACAGGGGGCTAGGTCTGAAGCTTTCTTT
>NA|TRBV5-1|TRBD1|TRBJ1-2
CASSPQPGTDGYTF
TGCGCCAGCAGCCCCCAACCCGGGACAGATGGCTACACCTTC
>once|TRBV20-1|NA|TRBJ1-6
CSASDWSSYNSPLHF
TGCAGTGCTAGTGATTGGAGCTCCTATAATTCACCCCTCCACTTT
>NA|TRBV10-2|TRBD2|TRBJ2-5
CASSESGLADQETQYF
TGCGCCAGCAGTGAGTCCGGCCTAGCGGACCAAGAGACCCAGTACTTC
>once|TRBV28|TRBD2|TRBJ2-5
CASSFSGGEGGKTQYF
TGTGCCAGCAGTTTCTCCGGAGGGGAGGGAGGAAAGACCCAGTACTTC
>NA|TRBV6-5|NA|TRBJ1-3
CASRTQGAGNTIYF
TGTGCCAGCAGGACACAGGGAGCTGGAAACACCATATATTTT
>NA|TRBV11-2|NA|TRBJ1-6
CASSRELTYNSPLHF
TGTGCCAGCAGCCGCGAGTTGACCTATAATTCACCCCTCCACTTT
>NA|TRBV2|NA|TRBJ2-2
CASSVEQGGAGELFF
TGTGCCAGCAGTGTGGAACAGGGGGGGGCCGGGGAGCTGTTTTTT
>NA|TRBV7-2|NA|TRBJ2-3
CASSLENRGTDTQYF
TGTGCCAGCAGCTTAGAAAACAGGGGCACAGATACGCAGTATTTT
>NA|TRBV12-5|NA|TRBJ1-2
CASGLVPTYNYGYTF
TGTGCTAGTGGTTTGGTGCCCACATATAACTATGGCTACACCTTC
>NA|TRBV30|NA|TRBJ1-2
CAWSVSSRANYGYTF
TGTGCCTGGAGTGTAAGTTCCAGGGCGAACTATGGCTACACCTTC
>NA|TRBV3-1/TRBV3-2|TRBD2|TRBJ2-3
CASSPGGARADTQYF
TGTGCCAGCAGCCCCGGGGGGGCTCGGGCGGATACGCAGTATTTT
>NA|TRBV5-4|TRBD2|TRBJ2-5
CASSLPASGAHGETQYF
TGTGCCAGCAGCCTCCCCGCTAGCGGGGCCCACGGGGAGACCCAGTACTTC
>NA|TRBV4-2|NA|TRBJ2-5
CASSQGSREETQYF
TGTGCCAGCAGCCAAGGGAGCAGGGAAGAGACCCAGTACTTC
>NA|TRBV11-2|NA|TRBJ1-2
CASSLAGLSNYGYTF
TGTGCCAGCAGCTTAGCTGGACTGAGTAACTATGGCTACACCTTC
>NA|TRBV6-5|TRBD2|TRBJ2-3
CASTSSGGAVDTQYF
TGTGCCAGCACCTCAAGCGGGGGGGCAGTAGATACGCAGTATTTT
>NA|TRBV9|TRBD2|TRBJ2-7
CASSVDTLAGNEQYF
TGTGCCAGCAGCGTAGATACCCTAGCGGGGAACGAGCAGTACTTC
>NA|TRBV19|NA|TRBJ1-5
CASSNRYGNQPQHF
TGTGCCAGTAGTAACAGATATGGCAATCAGCCCCAGCATTTT
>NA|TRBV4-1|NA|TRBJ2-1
CASSLAGNYNEQFF
TGCGCCAGCAGCCTAGCCGGGAATTACAATGAGCAGTTCTTC
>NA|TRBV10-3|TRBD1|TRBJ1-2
CAISGQGLEWF
TGTGCCATCAGTGGACAGGGTTTGGAGTGGTTC
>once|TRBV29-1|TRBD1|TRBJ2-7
CSVAGQDSSYEQYF
TGCAGCGTCGCCGGACAGGATAGCTCCTACGAGCAGTACTTC
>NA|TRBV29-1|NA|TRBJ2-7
CSVETATYEQYF
TGCAGCGTTGAAACAGCTACCTACGAGCAGTACTTC
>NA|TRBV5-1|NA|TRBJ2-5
CASSRGAGSETQYF
TGCGCCAGCAGCCGCGGGGCGGGATCAGAGACCCAGTACTTC
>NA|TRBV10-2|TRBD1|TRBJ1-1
CASSDFGQEGEAFF
TGCGCCAGCAGTGATTTCGGACAGGAGGGGGAAGCTTTCTTT
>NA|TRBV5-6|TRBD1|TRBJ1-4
CASSAGGFGEKLFF
TGTGCCAGCAGCGCAGGGGGGTTCGGGGAAAAACTGTTTTTT
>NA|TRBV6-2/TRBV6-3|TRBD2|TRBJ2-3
CASSTGTSAAFSTDTQYF
TGTGCCAGCAGCACCGGGACTAGCGCGGCTTTTAGCACAGATACGCAGTATTTT
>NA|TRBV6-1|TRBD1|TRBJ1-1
CASSEAGQGVHEAFF
TGTGCCAGCAGTGAAGCGGGACAGGGGGTCCATGAAGCTTTCTTT
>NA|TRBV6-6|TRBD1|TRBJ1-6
CASKEPGQGLSPLHF
TGTGCCAGCAAAGAACCGGGACAGGGGTTGTCACCCCTCCACTTT
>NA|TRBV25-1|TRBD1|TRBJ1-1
CASRRDRGTEAFF
TGTGCCAGCAGGAGAGACAGGGGGACTGAAGCTTTCTTT